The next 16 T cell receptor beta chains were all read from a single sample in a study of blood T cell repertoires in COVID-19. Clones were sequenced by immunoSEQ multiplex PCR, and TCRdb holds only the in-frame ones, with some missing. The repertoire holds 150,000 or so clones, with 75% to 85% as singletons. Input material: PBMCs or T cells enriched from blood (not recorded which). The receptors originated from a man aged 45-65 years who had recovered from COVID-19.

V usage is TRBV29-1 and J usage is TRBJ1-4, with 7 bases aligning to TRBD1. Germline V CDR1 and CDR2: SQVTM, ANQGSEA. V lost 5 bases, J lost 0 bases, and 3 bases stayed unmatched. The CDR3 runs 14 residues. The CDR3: CSVIQGATNEKLFF. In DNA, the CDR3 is TGCAGCGTTATTCAGGGGGCAACTAATGAAAAACTGTTTTTT.

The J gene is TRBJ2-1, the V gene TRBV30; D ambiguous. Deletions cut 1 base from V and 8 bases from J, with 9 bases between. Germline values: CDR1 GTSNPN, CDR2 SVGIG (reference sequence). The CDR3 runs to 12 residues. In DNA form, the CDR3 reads TGTGCCTGGAGTGGGTTAGTTGATGAGCAGTTCTTC. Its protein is CAWSGLVDEQFF. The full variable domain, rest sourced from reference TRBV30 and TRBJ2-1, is SQTIHQWPATLVQPVGSPLSLECTVEGTSNPNLYWYRQAAGRGLQLLFYSVGIGQISSEVPQNLSASRPQDRQFILSSKKLLLSDSGFYLCAWSGLVDEQFFGPGTRLTVL.

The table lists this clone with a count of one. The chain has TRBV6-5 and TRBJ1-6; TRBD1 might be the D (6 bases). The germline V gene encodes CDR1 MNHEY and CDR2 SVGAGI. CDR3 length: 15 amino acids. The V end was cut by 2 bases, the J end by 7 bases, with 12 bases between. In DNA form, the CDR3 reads TGTGCCAGCAGTTACGGACAGCCCTTGAATTCACCCCTCCACTTT. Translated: CASSYGQPLNSPLHF.

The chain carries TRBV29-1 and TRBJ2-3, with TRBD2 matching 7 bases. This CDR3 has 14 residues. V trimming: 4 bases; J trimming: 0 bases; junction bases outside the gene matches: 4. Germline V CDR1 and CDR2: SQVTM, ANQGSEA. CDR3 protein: CSVGAAGSTDTQYF. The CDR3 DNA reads TGCAGCGTTGGGGCAGCGGGGAGCACAGATACGCAGTATTTT.

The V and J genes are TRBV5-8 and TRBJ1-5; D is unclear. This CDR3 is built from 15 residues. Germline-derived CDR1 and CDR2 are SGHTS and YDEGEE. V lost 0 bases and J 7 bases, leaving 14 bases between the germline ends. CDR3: CASSLGAASGQPQHF. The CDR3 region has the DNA TGTGCCAGCAGCTTGGGGGCAGCCTCTGGGCAGCCCCAGCATTTT.

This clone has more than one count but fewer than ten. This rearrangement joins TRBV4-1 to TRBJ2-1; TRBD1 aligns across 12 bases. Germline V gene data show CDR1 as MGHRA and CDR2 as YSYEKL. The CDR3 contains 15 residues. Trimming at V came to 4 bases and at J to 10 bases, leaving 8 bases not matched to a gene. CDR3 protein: CASSRPGQGAREQFF. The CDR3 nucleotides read TGCGCCAGCAGCCGTCCGGGACAGGGGGCGCGGGAGCAGTTCTTC.

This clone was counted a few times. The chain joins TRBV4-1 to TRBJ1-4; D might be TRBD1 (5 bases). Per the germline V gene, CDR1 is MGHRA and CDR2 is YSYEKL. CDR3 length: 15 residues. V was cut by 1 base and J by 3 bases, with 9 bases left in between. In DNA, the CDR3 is TGCGCCAGCAGCCAAGTCAGGGCTGCTAATGAAAAACTGTTTTTT. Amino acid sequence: CASSQVRAANEKLFF.

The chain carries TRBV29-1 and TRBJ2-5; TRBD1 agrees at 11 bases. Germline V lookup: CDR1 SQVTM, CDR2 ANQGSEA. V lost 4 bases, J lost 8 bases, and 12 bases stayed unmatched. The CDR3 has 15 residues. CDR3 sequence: CSVVPTGTGGGTQYF. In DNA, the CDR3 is TGCAGCGTTGTCCCAACCGGGACAGGGGGTGGTACCCAGTACTTC.

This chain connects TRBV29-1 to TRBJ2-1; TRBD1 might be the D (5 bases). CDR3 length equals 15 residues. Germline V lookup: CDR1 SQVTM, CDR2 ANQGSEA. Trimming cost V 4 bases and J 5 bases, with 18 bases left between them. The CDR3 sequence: CSVAPRSGLNNEQFF. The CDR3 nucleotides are TGCAGCGTTGCCCCCCGGTCAGGGCTTAACAATGAGCAGTTCTTC.

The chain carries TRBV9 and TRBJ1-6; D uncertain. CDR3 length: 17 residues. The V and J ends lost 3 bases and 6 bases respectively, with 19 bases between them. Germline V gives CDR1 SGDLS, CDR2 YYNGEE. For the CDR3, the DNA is TGTGCCAGCAGCGCCGCGGAAAGTACAACGGGTAATTCACCCCTCCACTTT. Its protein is CASSAAESTTGNSPLHF.

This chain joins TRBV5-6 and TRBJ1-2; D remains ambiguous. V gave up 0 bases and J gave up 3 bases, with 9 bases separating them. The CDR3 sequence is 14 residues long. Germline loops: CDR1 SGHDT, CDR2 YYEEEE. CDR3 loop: CASSLVGKDYGYTF. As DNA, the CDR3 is TGTGCCAGCAGCTTGGTCGGGAAGGACTATGGCTACACCTTC.

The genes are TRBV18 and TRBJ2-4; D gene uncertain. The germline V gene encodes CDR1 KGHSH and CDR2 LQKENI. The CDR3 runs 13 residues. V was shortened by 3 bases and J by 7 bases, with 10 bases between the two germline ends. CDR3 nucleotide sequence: TGTGCCAGCTCACCTGCAGTTGGCAACATTCAGTACTTC. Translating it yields CASSPAVGNIQYF.

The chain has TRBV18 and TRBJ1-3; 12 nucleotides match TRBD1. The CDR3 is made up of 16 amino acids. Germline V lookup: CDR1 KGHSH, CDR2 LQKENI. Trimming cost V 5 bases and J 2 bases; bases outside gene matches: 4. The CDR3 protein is CASSIGTGGTGNTIYF. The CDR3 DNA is TGTGCCAGCTCAATCGGGACAGGGGGCACTGGAAACACCATATATTTT.

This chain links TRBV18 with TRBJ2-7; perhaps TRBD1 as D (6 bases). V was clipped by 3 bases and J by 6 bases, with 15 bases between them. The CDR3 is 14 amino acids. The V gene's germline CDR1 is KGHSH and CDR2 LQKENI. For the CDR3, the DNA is TGTGCCAGCTCACCCTACACCAGGGGCGTCGAGCAGTACTTC. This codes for CASSPYTRGVEQYF.

The DNA for the CDR3 is TGTGCCTGGAGCGACCCTGGACAGCTGAACACTGAAGCTTTCTTT. Translated: CAWSDPGQLNTEAFF. The chain carries TRBV30 and TRBJ1-1, with D maybe TRBD1 (6 bases). The CDR3 extends over 15 amino acids. V lost 3 bases and J 0 bases, leaving 14 bases between the germline ends. Germline V lookup: CDR1 GTSNPN, CDR2 SVGIG (reference sequence).

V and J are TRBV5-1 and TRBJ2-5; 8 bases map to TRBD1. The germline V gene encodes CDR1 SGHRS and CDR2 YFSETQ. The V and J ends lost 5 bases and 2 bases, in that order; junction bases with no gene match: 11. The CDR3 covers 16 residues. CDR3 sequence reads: CASSSYGTGRQETQYF. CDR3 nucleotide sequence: TGCGCCAGCAGTTCTTACGGGACAGGACGTCAAGAGACCCAGTACTTC.